Below, 26 T cell receptor beta chains from the same sample are listed, as sequenced in a study of OX40 agonist ivuxolimab in advanced cancers. Sequencing used immunoSEQ multiplex PCR; TCRdb keeps in-frame clones, though not all of them. The repertoire holds 25,000 to 35,000 clones, with around nine tenths as singletons. Sequenced material: CD4+ or CD8+ T cells sorted from blood, taken in a trial of the OX40 agonist ivuxolimab. Source of these receptors: an adult with an advanced solid tumor such as melanoma, head and neck, liver or kidney cancer.

By frequency in the sample, this clone is medium-sized. The V and J genes are TRBV6-4 and TRBJ1-5, with unresolved D. V was shortened by 5 bases and J by 0 bases, with 11 bases between the two germline ends. This CDR3 is built from 15 residues. The V gene's germline CDR1 is MRHNA and CDR2 SNTAGT. The CDR3 loop reads CASSSDGDSNQPQHF. DNA of the CDR3: TGTGCCAGCAGTAGTGATGGGGATAGCAATCAGCCCCAGCATTTT.

The rearrangement uses TRBV18 and TRBJ2-3; D is ambiguous. Per the germline V gene, CDR1 is KGHSH and CDR2 is LQKENI. The CDR3 extends over 15 amino acids. Trimming left V 6 bases short and J 0 bases short, with 13 bases between. The CDR3 loop reads CASSPTDLSTDTQYF. DNA of the CDR3: TGTGCCAGCTCGCCTACCGACTTAAGCACAGATACGCAGTATTTT.

V is TRBV14 and J is TRBJ2-7, with D possibly matching TRBD1 (5 bases). The germline V and J ends were trimmed by 4 bases and 3 bases, with 7 bases remaining between them. Looked up from germline, CDR1 is SGHDN and CDR2 is FVKESK. CDR3 length: 12 amino acids. The CDR3 region is CASSPQGYEQYF. CDR3 DNA sequence: TGTGCCAGCAGCCCTCAGGGCTACGAGCAGTACTTC.

The chain combines TRBV2 with TRBJ1-3; D is unclear. This CDR3 region has 16 residues. Germline-derived CDR1 and CDR2 are SNHLY and FYNNEI. Trimming removed 4 bases from V and 0 bases from J, with 13 bases in between. As DNA, the CDR3 is TGTGCCAGCAGTGGGTGGCAGCCGAACTCTGGAAACACCATATATTTT. Residues: CASSGWQPNSGNTIYF.

This sequence joins TRBV12-5 and TRBJ2-7, with D unresolved. V was trimmed by 3 bases and J by 5 bases, leaving 8 bases between them. The CDR3 contains 12 residues. The germline V gene has CDR1 LGHNT and CDR2 FRNRAP. The CDR3: CASGFSRNEQYF. CDR3 nucleotide sequence: TGTGCTAGTGGTTTCTCCAGGAACGAGCAGTACTTC.

This chain's CDR3 is CASNGGRADTQYF. In DNA, the CDR3 is TGTGCCAGCAATGGGGGGCGCGCAGATACGCAGTATTTT. This chain uses TRBV5-4 with TRBJ2-3; D might be TRBD1 or TRBD2, each matching 6 bases. Germline loops: CDR1 SGHNT, CDR2 YYREEE (reference sequence). The CDR3 length is 13 residues. Trimming cost V 6 bases and J 4 bases, with 12 bases left between them.

J is TRBJ2-5 and V is TRBV15; 10 nucleotides match TRBD1. Trimming cost V 0 bases and J 11 bases; bases outside gene matches: 9. Germline V gene lookup returns CDR1 LNHNV and CDR2 YYDKDF (reference sequence). This CDR3 has 15 residues. CDR3 protein: CATSRDGTGVAEQYF. DNA for the CDR3: TGTGCCACCAGCAGAGATGGGACAGGGGTCGCGGAGCAGTACTTC.

CDR3 DNA sequence: TGCGCCAGCAGCTTGGAGGGACGGAACTCCTACGAGCAGTACTTC. Protein: CASSLEGRNSYEQYF. The gene calls are TRBV5-1 and TRBJ2-7, with D perhaps matching TRBD1 or TRBD2 (5 bases each). CDR3 length equals 15 residues. Trimming pared 0 bases from V and 0 bases from J, leaving 10 bases between. Germline CDR1 reads SGHRS; CDR2 reads YFSETQ.

The chain combines TRBV27 with TRBJ2-2; D not resolved. CDR1 is MNHEY and CDR2 is SMNVEV in the germline V gene (reference sequence). With 6 bases removed from V and 6 bases from J, the gap between germline ends came to 14 bases. This CDR3 region has 14 residues. Here the CDR3 DNA reads TGTGCCAGCAGCCGAGAGCCCTCGGCCGGGGAGCTGTTTTTT. Amino acid sequence: CASSREPSAGELFF.

The chain is built from TRBV28 and TRBJ2-7, with a weak D call TRBD2 (5 bases). The V end was cut by 1 base, the J end by 3 bases, with 13 bases between. The CDR3 is 15 amino acids. The V gene's germline CDR1 is MDHEN and CDR2 SYDVKM. CDR3 in amino acids: CASSLLSGGRYEQYF. DNA of the CDR3: TGTGCCAGCAGTTTATTGAGCGGAGGACGCTACGAGCAGTACTTC. Full variable domain (outside the CDR3, taken from reference TRBV28 and TRBJ2-7): DVKVTQSSRYLVKRTGEKVFLECVQDMDHENMFWYRQDPGLGLRLIYFSYDVKMKEKGDIPEGYSVSREKKERFSLILESASTNQTSMYLCASSLLSGGRYEQYFGPGTRLTVT.

V usage is TRBV6-5 and J usage is TRBJ2-7; 10 bases line up with TRBD1. Germline CDR1 and CDR2: MNHEY and SVGAGI. After removal of 5 bases from V and 4 bases from J, the junction contained 8 bases not matched to a gene. The CDR3 is made up of 15 amino acids. CDR3: CASSPPGQGLYEQYF. Here the CDR3 DNA reads TGTGCCAGCAGTCCCCCGGGACAGGGGCTGTACGAGCAGTACTTC.

This chain links TRBV5-6 with TRBJ2-1; D call uncertain. Trimming removed 0 bases at V and 8 bases at J, with 3 bases between. This CDR3 comprises 11 residues. Germline values: CDR1 SGHDT, CDR2 YYEEEE. In DNA, the CDR3 is TGTGCCAGCAGCTTGGAATATGAGCAGTTCTTC. Its translation is CASSLEYEQFF. Using reference TRBV5-6 and TRBJ2-1 for the parts outside the CDR3, the full variable domain is DAGVTQSPTHLIKTRGQQVTLRCSPKSGHDTVSWYQQALGQGPQFIFQYYEEEERQRGNFPDRFSGHQFPNYSSELNVNALLLGDSALYLCASSLEYEQFFGPGTRLTVL.

This clone was detected only a few times. The chain joins TRBV2 to TRBJ1-1; D may be TRBD1 (5 bases). Germline V gives CDR1 SNHLY, CDR2 FYNNEI. Trimming took off 8 bases at V and 0 bases at J, with 10 bases between the two ends. The CDR3 covers 13 residues. CDR3 region: CASEGVVNTEAFF. The DNA of the CDR3 is TGTGCCAGCGAAGGGGTTGTGAACACTGAAGCTTTCTTT. The entire variable domain, with the rest obtained from reference TRBV2 and TRBJ1-1, is as follows: EPEVTQTPSHQVTQMGQEVILRCVPISNHLYFYWYRQILGQKVEFLVSFYNNEISEKSEIFDDQFSVERPDGSNFTLKIRSTKLEDSAMYFCASEGVVNTEAFFGQGTRLTVV.

This sequence joins TRBV4-1 and TRBJ2-1; TRBD1 might be the D (5 bases). This CDR3 region has 15 residues. V lost 3 bases and J 0 bases, leaving 9 bases between the germline ends. CDR1 and CDR2 (germline): MGHRA, YSYEKL. CDR3 sequence (DNA): TGCGCCAGCAGCCAGGGGCAGAACTCCTACAATGAGCAGTTCTTC. Amino acid sequence: CASSQGQNSYNEQFF.

CDR3 DNA: TGTGCCAGCAGCGAGGGGACTAGCATGTCCTACAATGAGCAGTTCTTC. This codes for CASSEGTSMSYNEQFF. The chain links TRBV9 to TRBJ2-1; 9 bases line up with TRBD2. CDR3 length: 16 residues. Germline CDR1 and CDR2: SGDLS and YYNGEE. V trimming: 3 bases; J trimming: 1 base; junction bases outside the gene matches: 5.

Comment on this clone: Other DNA sequences of this sample code for an identical CDR3. The V call is TRBV5-1, the J call TRBJ2-5, with D unresolved. Trimming left V 2 bases short and J 5 bases short, with 4 bases between. The CDR3 extends over 11 amino acids. Per the germline V gene, CDR1 is SGHRS and CDR2 is YFSETQ. DNA of the CDR3: TGCGCCAGCAGCTTCGGTGAGACCCAGTACTTC. Its translation: CASSFGETQYF.

The chain couples TRBV30 to TRBJ2-5; 8 nucleotides align to TRBD2. With V trimmed by 0 bases and J by 5 bases, 11 bases remained unmatched. CDR3 length equals 16 residues. CDR1 is GTSNPN and CDR2 is SVGIG in the germline V gene (reference sequence). The CDR3 bases are TGTGCCTGGAGTGTCGGTGCTAGCGGGCCGGGGGAGACCCAGTACTTC. This codes for CAWSVGASGPGETQYF.

This chain's CDR3 is CAIGTSDFMNSGANVLTF. The CDR3 DNA is TGTGCCATCGGAACGTCGGACTTTATGAACTCTGGGGCCAACGTCCTGACTTTC. The chain recombines TRBV10-3 with TRBJ2-6, with a weak D call TRBD2 (5 bases). V was pared by 8 bases and J by 0 bases, with 20 bases between. CDR3 length equals 18 residues. Germline V gene lookup returns CDR1 ENHRY and CDR2 SYGVKD.

Comment on this clone: The same CDR3 arises from other DNA sequences in this sample as well. The rearrangement links TRBV19 to TRBJ1-1; no definite D call. From germline, CDR1 is LNHDA and CDR2 SQIVND (reference sequence). The V and J ends lost 4 bases and 0 bases respectively, with 6 bases between them. CDR3 length: 13 residues. The CDR3 region is CASSKSLNTEAFF. The CDR3 region has the DNA TGTGCCAGTAGTAAGAGTTTGAACACTGAAGCTTTCTTT.

The V and J genes are TRBV21-1 and TRBJ2-1. TRBV21-1 is given as a pseudogene. CDR3 length equals 14 residues. The CDR3 nucleotides are TGTGCCAGCAGCAAAGTAAGACCCCCCCATGAGCAGTTCTTC. Translation gives CASSKVRPPHEQFF.

V and J are TRBV7-6 and TRBJ2-1, with 14 nucleotides matching TRBD2. CDR3 length: 17 amino acids. Trimming at V came to 5 bases and at J to 6 bases, leaving 9 bases not matched to a gene. Per the germline V gene, CDR1 is SGHVS and CDR2 is FNYEAQ. This chain's CDR3 is CASSTDPTSGRANEQFF. The CDR3 region has the DNA TGTGCCAGCAGCACTGATCCGACTAGCGGGAGGGCCAATGAGCAGTTCTTC.

The V gene is TRBV11-1, the J gene TRBJ2-1, with D possibly matching TRBD1 (6 bases). In germline, CDR1 is SGHAT, CDR2 FQDESV (reference sequence). The CDR3 is 18 residues long. Trimming stripped 1 base from V and 6 bases from J, with 22 bases between. The CDR3 loop is CASSLGFWGRTEGNEQFF. Here the CDR3 DNA reads TGTGCCAGCAGCTTAGGTTTCTGGGGGCGGACAGAGGGCAATGAGCAGTTCTTC.

This clone was detected a few times. The chain uses TRBV6-5 and TRBJ2-7; 10 bases agree with TRBD2. CDR3 length: 15 amino acids. V lost 8 bases to trimming and J lost 0 bases; unmatched junction nucleotides: 7. The germline V gene encodes CDR1 MNHEY and CDR2 SVGAGI. The CDR3 DNA reads TGTGCCAGCGCAGCTTCTAGCGGGAGCTCCTACGAGCAGTACTTC. Amino acids: CASAASSGSSYEQYF.

The rearrangement joins TRBV14 to TRBJ2-7; 13 nucleotides match TRBD2. This CDR3 comprises 17 residues. Germline CDR1 reads SGHDN; CDR2 reads FVKESK. With V trimmed by 3 bases and J by 3 bases, 8 bases remained unmatched. For the CDR3, the DNA is TGTGCCAGCAGCCACGATCGGACTAGCGGGAGTTACTACGAGCAGTACTTC. Its protein product is CASSHDRTSGSYYEQYF.

The rearrangement uses TRBV29-1 and TRBJ1-1; 8 bases align to TRBD1. The V and J ends lost 4 bases and 4 bases, in that order; junction bases with no gene match: 5. The CDR3 totals 13 residues. Germline CDR1 reads SQVTM; CDR2 reads ANQGSEA. The chain's CDR3 is CSVADRGLTEAFF. CDR3 sequence (DNA): TGCAGCGTTGCAGACAGGGGACTCACTGAAGCTTTCTTT.

This chain uses TRBV7-9 with TRBJ2-3, with unresolved D. Trimming removed 0 bases from V and 4 bases from J, with 8 bases in between. Germline V gene sequence: CDR1 SEHNR, CDR2 FQNEAQ (reference sequence). This CDR3 contains 14 residues. CDR3 sequence (DNA): TGTGCCAGCAGCTTAGCAAACCTAGCAGATACGCAGTATTTT. It encodes CASSLANLADTQYF.